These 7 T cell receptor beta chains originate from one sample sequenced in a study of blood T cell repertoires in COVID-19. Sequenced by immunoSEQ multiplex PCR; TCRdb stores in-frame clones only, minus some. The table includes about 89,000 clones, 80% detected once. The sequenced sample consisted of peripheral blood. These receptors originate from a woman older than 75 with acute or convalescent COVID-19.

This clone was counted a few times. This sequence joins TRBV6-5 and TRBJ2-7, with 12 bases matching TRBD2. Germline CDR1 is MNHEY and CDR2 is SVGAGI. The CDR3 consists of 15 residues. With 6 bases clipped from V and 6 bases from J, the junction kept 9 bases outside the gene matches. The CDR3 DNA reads TGTGCCAGCAGGCGACTAGCGGGAGTTACAAGCGAGCAGTACTTC. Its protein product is CASRRLAGVTSEQYF.

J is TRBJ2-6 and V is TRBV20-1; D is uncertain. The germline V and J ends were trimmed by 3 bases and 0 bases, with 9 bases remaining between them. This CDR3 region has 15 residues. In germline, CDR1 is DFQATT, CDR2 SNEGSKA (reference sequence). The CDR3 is CSASSGLSGANVLTF. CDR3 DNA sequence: TGCAGTGCTAGTAGTGGCCTCTCTGGGGCCAACGTCCTGACTTTC.

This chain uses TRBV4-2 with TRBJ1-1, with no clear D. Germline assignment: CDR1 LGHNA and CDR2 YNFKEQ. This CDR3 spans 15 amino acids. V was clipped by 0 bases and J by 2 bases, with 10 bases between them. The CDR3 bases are TGTGCCAGCAGCCAAGAAATCAAACTAAACACTGAAGCTTTCTTT. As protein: CASSQEIKLNTEAFF.

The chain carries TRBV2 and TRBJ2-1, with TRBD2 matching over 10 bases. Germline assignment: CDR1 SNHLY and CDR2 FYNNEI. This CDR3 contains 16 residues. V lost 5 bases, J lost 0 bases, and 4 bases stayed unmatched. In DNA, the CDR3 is TGTGCCAGCAGTTCAGCGGGAGGGAACTCCTACAATGAGCAGTTCTTC. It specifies CASSSAGGNSYNEQFF.

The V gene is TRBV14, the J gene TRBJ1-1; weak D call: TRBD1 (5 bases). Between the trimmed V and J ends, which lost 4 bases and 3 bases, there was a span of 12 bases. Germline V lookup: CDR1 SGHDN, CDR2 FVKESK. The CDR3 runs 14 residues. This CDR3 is CASSRLGGDTEAFF. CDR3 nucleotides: TGTGCCAGCAGCCGATTGGGGGGGGACACTGAAGCTTTCTTT.

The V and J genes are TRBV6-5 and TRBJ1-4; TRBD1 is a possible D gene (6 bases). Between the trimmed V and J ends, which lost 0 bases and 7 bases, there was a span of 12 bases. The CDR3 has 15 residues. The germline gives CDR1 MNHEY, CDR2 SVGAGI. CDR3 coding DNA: TGTGCCAGCAGTTACTCTAACAGGGCCGGTGAAAAACTGTTTTTT. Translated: CASSYSNRAGEKLFF.

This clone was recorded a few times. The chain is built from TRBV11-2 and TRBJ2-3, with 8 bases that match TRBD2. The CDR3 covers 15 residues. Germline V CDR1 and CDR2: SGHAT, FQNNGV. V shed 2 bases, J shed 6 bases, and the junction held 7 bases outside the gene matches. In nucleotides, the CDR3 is TGTGCCAGCAGCTTACTTCGGACTAGCTTCGATACGCAGTATTTT. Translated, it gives CASSLLRTSFDTQYF.